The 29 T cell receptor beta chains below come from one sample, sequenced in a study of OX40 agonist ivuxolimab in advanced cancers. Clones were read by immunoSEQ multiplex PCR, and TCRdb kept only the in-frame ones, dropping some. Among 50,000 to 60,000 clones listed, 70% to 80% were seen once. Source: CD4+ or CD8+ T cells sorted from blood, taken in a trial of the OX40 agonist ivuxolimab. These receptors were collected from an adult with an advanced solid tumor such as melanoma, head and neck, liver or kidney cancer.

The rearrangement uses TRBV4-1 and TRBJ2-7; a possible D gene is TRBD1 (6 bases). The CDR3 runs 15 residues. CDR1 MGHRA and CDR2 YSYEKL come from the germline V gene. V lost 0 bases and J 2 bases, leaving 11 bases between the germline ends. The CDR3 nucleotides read TGCGCCAGCAGCCAAGAGTGGGACACAACCTACGAGCAGTACTTC. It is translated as CASSQEWDTTYEQYF.

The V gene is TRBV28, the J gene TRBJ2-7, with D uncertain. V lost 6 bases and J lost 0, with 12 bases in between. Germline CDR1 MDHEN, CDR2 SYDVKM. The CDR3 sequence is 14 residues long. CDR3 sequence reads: CASRVGGSSYEQYF. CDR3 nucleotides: TGTGCCAGCAGAGTGGGCGGCTCCTCCTACGAGCAGTACTTC.

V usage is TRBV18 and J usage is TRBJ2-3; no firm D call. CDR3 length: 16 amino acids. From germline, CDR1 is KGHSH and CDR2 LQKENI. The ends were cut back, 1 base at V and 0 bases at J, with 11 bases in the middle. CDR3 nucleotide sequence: TGTGCCAGCTCACCACGCCGCACAGATAGCACAGATACGCAGTATTTT. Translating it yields CASSPRRTDSTDTQYF.

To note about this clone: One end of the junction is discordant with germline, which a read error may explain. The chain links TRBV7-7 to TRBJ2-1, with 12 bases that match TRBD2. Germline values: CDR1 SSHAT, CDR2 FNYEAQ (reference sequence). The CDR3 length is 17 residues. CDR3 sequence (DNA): TGTGCTAGCAGCCCCAGCGGTGGGACTAGCGGGTTCTATGAGCAGTTCTTC. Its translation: CASSPSGGTSGFYEQFF.

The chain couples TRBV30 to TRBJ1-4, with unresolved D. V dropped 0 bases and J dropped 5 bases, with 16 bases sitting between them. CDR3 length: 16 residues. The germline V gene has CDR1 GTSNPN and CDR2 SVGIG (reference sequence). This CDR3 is CAWSVGGAFPNEKLFF. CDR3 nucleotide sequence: TGTGCCTGGAGTGTAGGTGGCGCGTTCCCGAATGAAAAACTGTTTTTT.

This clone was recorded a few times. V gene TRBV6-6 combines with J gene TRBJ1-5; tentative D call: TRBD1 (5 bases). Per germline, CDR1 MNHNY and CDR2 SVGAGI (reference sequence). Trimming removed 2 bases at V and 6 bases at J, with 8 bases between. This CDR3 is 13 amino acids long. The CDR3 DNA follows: TGTGCCAGCAGTTACGGTGGGGGTCAGCCCCAGCATTTT. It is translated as CASSYGGGQPQHF.

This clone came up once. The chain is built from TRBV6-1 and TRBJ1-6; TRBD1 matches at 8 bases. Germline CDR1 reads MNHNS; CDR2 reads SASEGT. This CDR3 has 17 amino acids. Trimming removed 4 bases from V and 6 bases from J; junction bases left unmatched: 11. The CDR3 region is CASSGDRPSTRNSPLHF. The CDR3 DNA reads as TGTGCCAGCAGTGGGGACAGGCCGAGCACCCGTAATTCACCCCTCCACTTT.

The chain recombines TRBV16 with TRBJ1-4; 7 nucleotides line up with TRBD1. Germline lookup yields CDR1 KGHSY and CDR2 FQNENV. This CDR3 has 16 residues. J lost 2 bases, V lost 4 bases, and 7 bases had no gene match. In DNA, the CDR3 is TGTGCCAGCAGCCTCGCGGCGGGACAGACTAATGAAAAACTGTTTTTT. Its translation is CASSLAAGQTNEKLFF.

This CDR3 reads CASSRTANTEAFF. The CDR3 DNA follows: TGTGCCAGCAGCCGAACAGCGAACACTGAAGCTTTCTTT. The rearrangement links TRBV7-3 to TRBJ1-1; unclear D gene. V dropped 5 bases and J dropped 1 base, with 8 bases sitting between them. Per germline, CDR1 SGHTA and CDR2 FQGTGA. The length of the CDR3 is 13 residues.

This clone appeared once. For the CDR3, the DNA is TGTGCCAGCAGCTTATTAGGGACCTCCTACGAGCAGTACTTC. Encoded protein: CASSLLGTSYEQYF. The chain links TRBV7-9 to TRBJ2-7; TRBD1 or TRBD2 may be the D gene (5 bases each). Germline CDR1 SEHNR, CDR2 FQNEAQ (reference sequence). Trimming shortened V by 2 bases and J by 0 bases, and 8 bases separated the two germline ends. CDR3 length: 14 amino acids.

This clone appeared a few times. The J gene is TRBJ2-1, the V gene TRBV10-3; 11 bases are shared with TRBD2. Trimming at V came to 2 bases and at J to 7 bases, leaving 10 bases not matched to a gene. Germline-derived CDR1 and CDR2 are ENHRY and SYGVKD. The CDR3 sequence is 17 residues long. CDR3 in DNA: TGTGCCATCAGTGAGAGTAATAGCGGGAGGGTCCGGAATGAGCAGTTCTTC. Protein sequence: CAISESNSGRVRNEQFF.

The CDR3 loop reads CAVTLAGGNEQFF. DNA for the CDR3: TGTGCCGTAACCCTAGCGGGAGGCAATGAGCAGTTCTTC. The chain has TRBV10-3 and TRBJ2-1; 11 positions match TRBD2. The CDR3 is 13 amino acids. CDR1 is ENHRY and CDR2 is SYGVKD in the germline V gene. With 11 bases clipped from V and 6 bases from J, the junction kept 6 bases outside the gene matches.

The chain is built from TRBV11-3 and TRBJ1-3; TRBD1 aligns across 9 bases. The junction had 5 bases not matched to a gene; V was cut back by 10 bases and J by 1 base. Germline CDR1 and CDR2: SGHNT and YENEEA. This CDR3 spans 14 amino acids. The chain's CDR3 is CAIRTGESGNTIYF. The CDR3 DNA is TGTGCCATAAGGACAGGGGAGTCTGGAAACACCATATATTTT.

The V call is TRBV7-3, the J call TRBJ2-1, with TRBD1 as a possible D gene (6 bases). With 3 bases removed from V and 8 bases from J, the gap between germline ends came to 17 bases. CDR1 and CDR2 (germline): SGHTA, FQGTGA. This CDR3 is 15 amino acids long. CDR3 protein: CASSLTGKPNDEQFF. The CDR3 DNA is TGTGCCAGCAGCTTGACAGGAAAGCCAAATGATGAGCAGTTCTTC.

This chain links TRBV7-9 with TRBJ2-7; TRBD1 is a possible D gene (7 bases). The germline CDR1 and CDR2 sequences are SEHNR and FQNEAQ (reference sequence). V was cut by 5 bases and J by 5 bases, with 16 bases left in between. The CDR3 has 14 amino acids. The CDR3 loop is CASSVQGGLDEQYF. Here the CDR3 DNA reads TGTGCCAGCAGCGTCCAGGGGGGTCTCGACGAGCAGTACTTC.

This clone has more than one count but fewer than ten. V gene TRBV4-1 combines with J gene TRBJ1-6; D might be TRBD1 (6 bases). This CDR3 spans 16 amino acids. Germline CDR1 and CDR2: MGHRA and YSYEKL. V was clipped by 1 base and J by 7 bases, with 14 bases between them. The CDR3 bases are TGCGCCAGCAGCCAAGCGCTCAGGGGTATGAATTCACCCCTCCACTTT. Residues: CASSQALRGMNSPLHF.

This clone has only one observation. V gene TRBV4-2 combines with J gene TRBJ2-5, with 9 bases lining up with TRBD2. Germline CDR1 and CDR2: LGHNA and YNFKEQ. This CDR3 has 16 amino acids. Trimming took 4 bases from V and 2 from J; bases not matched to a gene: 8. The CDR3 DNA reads TGTGCCAGCAGCCCCCATAGCGGGAGCGCTCAAGAGACCCAGTACTTC. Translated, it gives CASSPHSGSAQETQYF.

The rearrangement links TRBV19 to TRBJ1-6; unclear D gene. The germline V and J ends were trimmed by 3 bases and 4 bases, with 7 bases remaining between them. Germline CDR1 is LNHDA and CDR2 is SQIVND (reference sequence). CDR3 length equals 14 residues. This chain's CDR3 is CASSITDYNSPLHF. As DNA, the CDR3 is TGTGCCAGTAGTATTACAGATTATAATTCACCCCTCCACTTT.

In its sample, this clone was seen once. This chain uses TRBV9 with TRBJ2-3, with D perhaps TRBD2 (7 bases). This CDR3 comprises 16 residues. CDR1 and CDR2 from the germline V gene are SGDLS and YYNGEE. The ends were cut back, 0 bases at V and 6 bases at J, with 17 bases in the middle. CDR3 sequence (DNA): TGTGCCAGCAGCGTAGCTACAGGGCGGGGAGGGGATACGCAGTATTTT. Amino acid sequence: CASSVATGRGGDTQYF.

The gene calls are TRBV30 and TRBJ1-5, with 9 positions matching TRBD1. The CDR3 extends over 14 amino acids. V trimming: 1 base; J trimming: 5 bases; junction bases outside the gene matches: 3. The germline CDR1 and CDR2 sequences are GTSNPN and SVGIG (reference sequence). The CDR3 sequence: CAWSAQGAHQPQHF. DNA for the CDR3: TGTGCCTGGAGTGCACAGGGGGCTCATCAGCCCCAGCATTTT.

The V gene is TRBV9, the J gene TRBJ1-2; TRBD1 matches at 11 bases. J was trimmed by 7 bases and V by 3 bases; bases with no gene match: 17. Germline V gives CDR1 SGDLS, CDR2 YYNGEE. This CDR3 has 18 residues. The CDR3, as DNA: TGTGCCAGCAGCGCCCACCACCCGGGACAGGGGGTAACTTCTGGCTACACCTTC. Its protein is CASSAHHPGQGVTSGYTF.

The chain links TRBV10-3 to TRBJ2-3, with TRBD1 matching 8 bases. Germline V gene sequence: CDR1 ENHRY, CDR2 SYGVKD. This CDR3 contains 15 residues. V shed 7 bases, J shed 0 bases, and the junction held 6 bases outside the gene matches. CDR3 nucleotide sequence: TGTGCCATCAAAACAGGGGGTCAAAGCACAGATACGCAGTATTTT. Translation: CAIKTGGQSTDTQYF.

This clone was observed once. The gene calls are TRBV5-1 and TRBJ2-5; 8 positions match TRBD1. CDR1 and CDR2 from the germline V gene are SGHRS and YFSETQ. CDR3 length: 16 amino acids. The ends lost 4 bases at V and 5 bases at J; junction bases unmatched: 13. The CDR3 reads CASSRLQGAMGETQYF. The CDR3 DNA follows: TGCGCCAGCAGCCGGCTGCAGGGGGCGATGGGGGAGACCCAGTACTTC.

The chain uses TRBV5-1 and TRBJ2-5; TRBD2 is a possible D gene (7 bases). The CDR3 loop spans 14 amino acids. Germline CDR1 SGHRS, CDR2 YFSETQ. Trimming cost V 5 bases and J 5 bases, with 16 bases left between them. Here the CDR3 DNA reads TGCGCCAGCAGTCAGAGAGGGGGGGCTGAGACCCAGTACTTC. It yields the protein CASSQRGGAETQYF.

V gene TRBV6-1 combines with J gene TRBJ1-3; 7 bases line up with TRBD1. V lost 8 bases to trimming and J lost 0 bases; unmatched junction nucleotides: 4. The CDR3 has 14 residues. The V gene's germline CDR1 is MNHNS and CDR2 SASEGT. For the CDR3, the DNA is TGTGCCAGCCTAAGGGGGCCCTCTGGAAACACCATATATTTT. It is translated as CASLRGPSGNTIYF.

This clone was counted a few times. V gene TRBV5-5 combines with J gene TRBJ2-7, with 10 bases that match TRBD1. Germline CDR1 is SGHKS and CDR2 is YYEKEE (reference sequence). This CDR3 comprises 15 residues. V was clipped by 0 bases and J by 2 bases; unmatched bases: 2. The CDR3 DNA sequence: TGTGCCAGCAGCTTGGCCGGGACAGGGGCCTACGAGCAGTACTTC. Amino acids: CASSLAGTGAYEQYF.

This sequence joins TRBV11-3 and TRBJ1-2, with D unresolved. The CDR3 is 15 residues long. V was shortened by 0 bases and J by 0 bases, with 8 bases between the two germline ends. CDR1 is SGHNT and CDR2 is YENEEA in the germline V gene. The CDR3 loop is CASSLDPGSNYGYTF. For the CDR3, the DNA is TGTGCCAGCAGCTTAGACCCTGGGTCTAACTATGGCTACACCTTC.

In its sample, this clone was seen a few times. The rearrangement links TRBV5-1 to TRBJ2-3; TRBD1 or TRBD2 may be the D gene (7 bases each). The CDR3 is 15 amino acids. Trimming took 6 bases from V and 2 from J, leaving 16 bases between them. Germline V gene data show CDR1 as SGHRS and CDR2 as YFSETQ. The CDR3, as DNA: TGCGCCAGCACTCCAGGGGGGGGACTCACAGATACGCAGTATTTT. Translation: CASTPGGGLTDTQYF.

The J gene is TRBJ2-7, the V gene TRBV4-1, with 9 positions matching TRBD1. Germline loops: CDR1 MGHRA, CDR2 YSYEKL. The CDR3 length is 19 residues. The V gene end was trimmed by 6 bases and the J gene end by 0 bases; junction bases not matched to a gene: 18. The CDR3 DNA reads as TGCGCCAGCAGTCCTCGGGGTGGAGGGACAGGGCCAAACTCCTACGAGCAGTACTTC. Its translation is CASSPRGGGTGPNSYEQYF.